The sequence of this TCR beta chain was determined in a study of T cells in Graves' hyperthyroidism and ophthalmopathy (dated by TCRdb to between 2019 and 2020). About the full investigation: Peripheral blood was collected at initial diagnosis, before any treatment. TCR Vbeta CDR3 sequencing of 120 to 150 peripheral blood samples (under 45 ophthalmopathy, some 75 hyperthyroidism and approximately 17 progressor patients) is reported in the paper. After sampling, hyperthyroidism patients received methimazole starting at 30 mg daily, and ophthalmopathy patients received high-dose intravenous methylprednisolone. A discovery cohort of about a hundred patients, roughly 45 with Graves' ophthalmopathy and about 60 with stable Graves' hyperthyroidism, was used to find distinguishing TCR V-J signatures. Whether ophthalmopathy could be predicted prospectively was tested in an independent validation cohort made up of approximately 19 hyperthyroidism patients plus 17 patients who later progressed to ophthalmopathy. In addition, the study compared T-cell repertoires in thyroid tissue and in blood from 6 or 7 Graves' hyperthyroidism patients. The 75 to 100 discovery patients were randomly divided into training and test sets at a 7:3 ratio.

Ophthalmopathy patients had moderately to severely active disease, Clinical Activity Score of at least 3, NOSPECS grade of at least 4, and duration under 3 months. Patients with uncontrolled infections, other autoimmune diseases, pregnancy or lactation were excluded. Diagnoses were established on the basis of clinical symptoms, serum thyroxine and TRAb, thyroid ultrasound, and orbital computed tomography. PBMCs were isolated from roughly 10 ml of fresh peripheral blood by Ficoll-Paque density gradient centrifugation. Total RNA was extracted using Trizol reagent, and RNA quality was assessed on an Agilent 2100 Bioanalyzer. The CDR3 covers 16 residues, taking in both the cysteine and the phenylalanine. Only the CDR3 portion is preserved as DNA: 48 bases, with reading frame beginning at the first base. V loses 6 bases at its end and J loses 5 bases; junction bases beyond the gene matches: 7. The germline V gene specifies MDHEN as CDR1 and SYDVKM as CDR2.

This clonotype was recorded at least ten times. Its antigen specificity is not known. No base qualities exist here, and no much larger clone lies one base off it. TCR beta CDR3 regions were amplified from RNA transcripts. For the first round of RT-PCR on the TCR CDR3, the HTBI primer set was used together with the Qiagen OneStep RT-PCR kit. Libraries were constructed in a second round of multiplex PCR, after which size selection and purification were performed. Paired-end sequencing of the libraries was performed with 100 bp reads on an Illumina HiSeq2000. In the authors' own workflow: SOAPnuke was used to process the raw data, removing reads that contained adapters or uncalled bases, had a mean Phred below 15, or lacked an exact match to the constant primer or identifier. High-quality paired reads were merged with COPE v1.2.5, and unique nucleotide sequences were defined as clonotypes. MiTCR v1.1 was used to align clonotypes to the IMGT TRBV, TRBD and TRBJ reference segments. The analysis included only V-J combinations with a frequency above 0.0001, which together covered about 99% of the repertoires. The TCS score was defined as F50 (clonal expansion) divided by E x V (chaos), with BLOSUM62-based TCRdist calculated between CDR3 peptides within each V-J. Welch's t-statistics and random forest reduced several hundred V-J features to about 13, which were used in a naive Bayes classifier (R e1071). TCRdb applied fastp at Q25 and MiXCR to the public reads, then kept only in-frame beta chains. For every CDR3 protein sequence, its rows merge into one entry that carries the most common genes and DNA. These V and J calls derive from TCRdb rather than the authors' analysis. This sample is represented by 660,000 or so distinct CDR3 sequences; 20% to 25% of them were singletons. The ten most abundant clones make up under 35% of the sample.

Study-wide conclusions, independent of this receptor: In validation, the model predicted progression to ophthalmopathy a median of about 6 months before onset, with approximately 70% sensitivity and roughly 79% specificity. Sample size was not statistically predetermined, and blinding of investigators to group allocation was not performed. A 13 V-J signature model separated ophthalmopathy from stable hyperthyroidism, with around 88% sensitivity and roughly 84% specificity in cross-validation and 80%/75% in testing. Most expanded thyroid clonotypes (frequency above 0.001) were also detected in blood, a finding suggesting that blood repertoires may reflect thyroid immune responses.

The clonotype originates from a young man with Graves' ophthalmopathy. Sequencing used blood. The sequence is built from TRBV28 and TRBJ2-3; 14 central nucleotides agree with TRBD2. The CDR3 reads as follows: CASSMGLAGVQDTQYF. The nucleotide sequence is given as TGTGCCAGCAGCATGGGACTAGCGGGAGTGCAAGATACGCAGTATTTT.